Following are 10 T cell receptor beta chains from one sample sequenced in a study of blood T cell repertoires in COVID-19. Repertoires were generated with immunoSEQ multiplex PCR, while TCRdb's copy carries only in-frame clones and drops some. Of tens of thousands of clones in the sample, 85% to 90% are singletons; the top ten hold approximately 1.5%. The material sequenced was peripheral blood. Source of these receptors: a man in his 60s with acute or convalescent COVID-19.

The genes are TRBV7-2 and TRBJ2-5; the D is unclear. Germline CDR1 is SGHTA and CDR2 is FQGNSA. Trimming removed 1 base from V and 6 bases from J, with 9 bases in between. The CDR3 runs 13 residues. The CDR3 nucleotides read TGTGCCAGCAGCTTAGTATTAGCTAAGACCCAGTACTTC. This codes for CASSLVLAKTQYF.

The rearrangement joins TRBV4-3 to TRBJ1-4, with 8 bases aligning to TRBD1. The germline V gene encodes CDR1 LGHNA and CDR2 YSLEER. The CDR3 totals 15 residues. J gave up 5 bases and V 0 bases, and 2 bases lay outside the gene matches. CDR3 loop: CASSQDRQGNEKLFF. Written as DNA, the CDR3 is TGCGCCAGCAGCCAAGACCGACAGGGGAATGAAAAACTGTTTTTT.

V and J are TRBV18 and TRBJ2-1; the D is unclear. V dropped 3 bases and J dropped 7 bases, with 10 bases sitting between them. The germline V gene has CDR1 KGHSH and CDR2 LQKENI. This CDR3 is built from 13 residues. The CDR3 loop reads CASSPLRLNEQFF. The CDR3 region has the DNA TGTGCCAGCTCACCGCTCAGACTTAATGAGCAGTTCTTC. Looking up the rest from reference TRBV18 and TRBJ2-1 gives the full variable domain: NAGVMQNPRHLVRRRGQEARLRCSPMKGHSHVYWYRQLPEEGLKFMVYLQKENIIDESGMPKERFSAEFPKEGPSILRIQQVVRGDSAAYFCASSPLRLNEQFFGPGTRLTVL.

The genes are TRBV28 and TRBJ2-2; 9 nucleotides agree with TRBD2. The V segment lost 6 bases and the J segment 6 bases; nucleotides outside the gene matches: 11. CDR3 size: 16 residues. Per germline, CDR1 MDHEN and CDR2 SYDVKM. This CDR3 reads CASSPLGGRAPGELFF. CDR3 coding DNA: TGTGCCAGCAGCCCTCTAGGCGGGAGGGCCCCCGGGGAGCTGTTTTTT.

CDR3 in amino acids: CSASGLLESYTF. The CDR3 region has the DNA TGCAGTGCTAGTGGATTACTGGAGAGCTACACCTTC. This chain uses TRBV20-1 with TRBJ1-2, with D unresolved. CDR3 length: 12 amino acids. CDR1 and CDR2 from the germline V gene are DFQATT and SNEGSKA (reference sequence). V gave up 3 bases and J gave up 9 bases, with 14 bases separating them.

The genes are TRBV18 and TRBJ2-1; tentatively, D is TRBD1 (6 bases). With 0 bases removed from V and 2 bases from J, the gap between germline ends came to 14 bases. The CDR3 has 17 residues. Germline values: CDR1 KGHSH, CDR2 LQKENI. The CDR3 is CASSPPSGQPTYNEQFF. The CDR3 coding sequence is TGTGCCAGCTCACCACCGAGTGGACAGCCCACCTACAATGAGCAGTTCTTC.

The CDR3 sequence is CASSSDPRGTEAFF. The DNA for the CDR3 is TGTGCCAGCAGCTCAGATCCTAGAGGGACTGAAGCTTTCTTT. V gene TRBV28 combines with J gene TRBJ1-1; D unresolved. V lost 6 bases and J 5 bases, leaving 16 bases between the germline ends. The germline CDR1 and CDR2 sequences are MDHEN and SYDVKM. CDR3 length: 14 amino acids.

The CDR3 spells CASSPAGNTIYF. The CDR3 DNA follows: TGTGCCAGCAGCCCCGCTGGAAACACCATATATTTT. V gene TRBV7-8 combines with J gene TRBJ1-3, with no clear D. Germline values: CDR1 SGHVS, CDR2 FQNEAQ. The V end lost 5 bases, the J end lost 2 bases, and 4 bases lay between the germline ends. The CDR3 length is 12 residues.

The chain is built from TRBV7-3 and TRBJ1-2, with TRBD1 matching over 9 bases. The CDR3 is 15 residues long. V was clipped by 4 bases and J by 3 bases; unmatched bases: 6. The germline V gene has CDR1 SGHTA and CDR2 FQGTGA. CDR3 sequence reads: CASSYGQGSDYGYTF. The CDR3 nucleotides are TGTGCCAGCAGCTACGGACAGGGGAGCGACTATGGCTACACCTTC.

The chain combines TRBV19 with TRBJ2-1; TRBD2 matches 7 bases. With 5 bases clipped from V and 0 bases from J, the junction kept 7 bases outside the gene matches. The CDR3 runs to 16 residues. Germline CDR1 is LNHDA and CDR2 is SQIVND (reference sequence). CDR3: CASSRFGGGSYNEQFF. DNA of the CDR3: TGTGCCAGTAGTCGGTTTGGCGGGGGCTCCTACAATGAGCAGTTCTTC.